These 32 T cell receptor beta chains came from one sample sequenced in a study of early T cells in non-severe SARS-CoV-2 infection. TCRdb re-called the 5' RACE reads through MiXCR, storing one row per CDR3 protein. The table lists around 71,000 distinct CDR3 sequences, 9% to 10% of them singletons. The sample here was whole blood, taken at baseline. The receptor set was obtained from an adult who was a healthcare worker with PCR-confirmed SARS-CoV-2 infection or an uninfected control (not recorded which).

This clonotype was recorded at least ten times. This rearrangement joins TRBV29-1 to TRBJ2-5, with 8 bases identical to TRBD2. The V gene end was trimmed by 5 bases and the J gene end by 5 bases; junction bases not matched to a gene: 7. CDR3 length: 13 amino acids. Germline loops: CDR1 SQVTM, CDR2 ANQGSEA. As DNA, the CDR3 is TGCAGCGTTACCGGGGGGGTTATGGAGACCCAGTACTTC. Translated, it gives CSVTGGVMETQYF.

This clonotype was detected ten times or more. The chain uses TRBV10-3 and TRBJ2-7, with a tentative D call TRBD2 (5 bases). Germline CDR1 reads ENHRY; CDR2 reads SYGVKD. The CDR3 length is 14 residues. Trimming removed 6 bases at V and 7 bases at J, with 19 bases between. The CDR3 region is CAIRPDGKRGEQYF. The CDR3 DNA reads as TGTGCCATCAGGCCCGACGGGAAGCGAGGGGAGCAGTACTTC.

With regard to this clonotype: A much larger clonotype is one base distant, so this may be a read error. The rearrangement joins TRBV10-3 to TRBJ2-2; 7 positions agree with TRBD2. Germline CDR1 ENHRY, CDR2 SYGVKD. This CDR3 has 15 residues. As DNA, the CDR3 is TGTGTCATCAGAGAAAGCGGGACGAACACCGGGGAGCTGTTTTTT. It translates to CVIRESGTNTGELFF.

In regard to this clonotype: A read error is possible here, since a much larger clone lies one base away. The chain employs TRBV7-9 and TRBJ2-5; D possibly uses TRBD1 or TRBD2 (5 bases each). CDR1 and CDR2 (germline): SEHNR, FQNEAQ (reference sequence). The CDR3 is 15 amino acids. Trimming removed 8 bases from V and 1 base from J, with 17 bases in between. The CDR3 region is CASCTRGSLQETQYF. CDR3 coding DNA: TGTGCCAGCTGCACCCGGGGCAGTCTCCAAGAGACCCAGTACTTC.

This clonotype was observed many times. This rearrangement joins TRBV28 to TRBJ2-1; D uncertain. The V end lost 2 bases, the J end lost 0 bases, and 2 bases lay between the germline ends. There are 13 residues in the CDR3. Germline V gene data show CDR1 as MDHEN and CDR2 as SYDVKM. The CDR3 region is CASSLSSYNEQFF. The CDR3 DNA sequence: TGTGCCAGCAGTTTAAGCTCCTACAATGAGCAGTTCTTC.

Many counts were recorded for this clonotype. This chain uses TRBV5-1 with TRBJ2-1; TRBD2 matches at 8 bases. V lost 4 bases, J lost 6 bases, and 12 bases stayed unmatched. Looked up from germline, CDR1 is SGHRS and CDR2 is YFSETQ. The CDR3 consists of 16 residues. CDR3 in DNA: TGCGCCAGCAGCCCCGTACCCCAGGGACTAGTCAATGAGCAGTTCTTC. Its protein product is CASSPVPQGLVNEQFF.

V gene TRBV4-3 combines with J gene TRBJ2-3, with TRBD2 identical over 7 bases. This CDR3 has 17 amino acids. Germline V gene sequence: CDR1 LGHNA, CDR2 YSLEER. Unmatched junction bases numbered 6, after V lost 0 bases and J lost 0 bases. The CDR3 protein is CASSQDSFSGSTDTQYF. The CDR3 DNA reads as TGCGCCAGCAGCCAAGATTCATTTAGCGGGAGCACAGATACGCAGTATTTT.

This clonotype appeared many times. The chain couples TRBV11-2 to TRBJ1-6, with a possible D match to TRBD1 (5 bases). The V gene lost 5 bases and the J gene lost 6 bases, with 17 bases spanning the gap. Germline CDR1 SGHAT, CDR2 FQNNGV. This CDR3 is built from 16 residues. The CDR3 DNA reads as TGTGCCAGCAGCCTAATCCGGGACGGACGTAATTCACCCCTCCACTTT. The encoded protein is CASSLIRDGRNSPLHF. Complete variable domain (other parts from reference TRBV11-2 and TRBJ1-6): EAGVAQSPRYKIIEKRQSVAFWCNPISGHATLYWYQQILGQGPKLLIQFQNNGVVDDSQLPKDRFSAERLKGVDSTLKIQPAKLEDSAVYLCASSLIRDGRNSPLHFGNGTRLTVT.

This clonotype was detected ten times or more. The V and J genes are TRBV28 and TRBJ1-6; no firm D call. Trimming shortened V by 11 bases and J by 5 bases, and 13 bases separated the two germline ends. Germline V gives CDR1 MDHEN, CDR2 SYDVKM. CDR3 length: 13 amino acids. CDR3 loop: CADSPAHNSPLHF. CDR3 coding DNA: TGTGCCGACTCCCCGGCCCATAATTCACCCCTCCACTTT.

This chain connects TRBV5-4 to TRBJ1-1, with a tentative D call TRBD1 (5 bases). Germline assignment: CDR1 SGHNT and CDR2 YYREEE (reference sequence). There are 13 residues in the CDR3. V was trimmed by 3 bases and J by 6 bases, leaving 12 bases between them. The CDR3 sequence: CASSSRGRPEAFF. The CDR3 bases are TGTGCCAGCAGCTCCCGGGGGAGGCCTGAAGCTTTCTTT.

This clonotype has a count of ten or more. The genes are TRBV5-6 and TRBJ2-3; D call uncertain. The CDR3 consists of 13 residues. V lost 2 bases and J lost 2, with 6 bases in between. Germline V lookup: CDR1 SGHDT, CDR2 YYEEEE. The CDR3 DNA reads TGTGCCAGCAGCTTAGGTTCCACAGATACGCAGTATTTT. This codes for CASSLGSTDTQYF.

There are many counts of this clonotype. The chain links TRBV5-6 to TRBJ1-2; no clear D. The ends were cut back, 0 bases at V and 4 bases at J, with 10 bases in the middle. The CDR3 covers 14 residues. Germline CDR1 reads SGHDT; CDR2 reads YYEEEE. The CDR3, as DNA: TGTGCCAGCAGCTTGGCCAGGACGGCCTATGGCTACACCTTC. This codes for CASSLARTAYGYTF. Full variable domain (missing parts from reference TRBV5-6 and TRBJ1-2): DAGVTQSPTHLIKTRGQQVTLRCSPKSGHDTVSWYQQALGQGPQFIFQYYEEEERQRGNFPDRFSGHQFPNYSSELNVNALLLGDSALYLCASSLARTAYGYTFGSGTRLTVV.

The genes are TRBV7-2 and TRBJ2-1; 12 bases map to TRBD2. Germline V gene sequence: CDR1 SGHTA, CDR2 FQGNSA. J lost 6 bases, V lost 3 bases, and 3 bases had no gene match. The CDR3 runs 15 residues. The CDR3 DNA sequence: TGTGCCAGCAGCTTTCGACTAGCGGGAGCCAATGAGCAGTTCTTC. Protein: CASSFRLAGANEQFF.

A few counts support this clonotype. The rearrangement uses TRBV7-9 and TRBJ2-6; D is undetermined. This CDR3 spans 13 amino acids. Per the germline V gene, CDR1 is SEHNR and CDR2 is FQNEAQ (reference sequence). The V and J ends lost 7 bases and 4 bases respectively, with 8 bases between them. CDR3 region: CASMIVGANVLTF. CDR3 DNA sequence: TGTGCCAGCATGATTGTCGGGGCCAACGTCCTGACTTTC.

This clonotype was seen a few times. V and J are TRBV30 and TRBJ2-1, with 9 bases matching TRBD1. The CDR3 has 14 amino acids. The V gene's germline CDR1 is GTSNPN and CDR2 SVGIG (reference sequence). Trimming cost V 2 bases and J 7 bases; bases outside gene matches: 6. This CDR3 is CAWSTGGKRNEQFF. Written as DNA, the CDR3 is TGTGCCTGGAGTACAGGGGGCAAGAGAAATGAGCAGTTCTTC.

The V and J genes are TRBV15 and TRBJ2-7; a possible D gene is TRBD2 (5 bases). CDR3 length: 14 amino acids. V was cut by 0 bases and J by 4 bases, with 10 bases left in between. Germline V gives CDR1 LNHNV, CDR2 YYDKDF (reference sequence). The CDR3 region is CATSRDRAEYEQYF. The CDR3 coding sequence is TGTGCCACCAGCAGAGACCGAGCGGAATACGAGCAGTACTTC.

The sample holds many counts of this clonotype. This chain connects TRBV20-1 to TRBJ2-3; TRBD1 agrees at 7 bases. The germline V gene has CDR1 DFQATT and CDR2 SNEGSKA (reference sequence). The CDR3 totals 15 residues. V shed 6 bases and J 0 bases; nucleotides not matched to a gene: 9. The CDR3 region has the DNA TGCAGTGCCCCGGGACAGACATCTAGCACAGATACGCAGTATTTT. Translating gives CSAPGQTSSTDTQYF.

V usage is TRBV7-6 and J usage is TRBJ2-3; D gene uncertain. CDR3 length: 15 amino acids. Germline V gives CDR1 SGHVS, CDR2 FNYEAQ. The V and J ends lost 0 bases and 2 bases respectively, with 9 bases between them. The CDR3 nucleotides read TGTGCCAGCAGCTTAGCACAGAGCTACACAGATACGCAGTATTTT. Encoded protein: CASSLAQSYTDTQYF.

This clonotype was seen ten or more times. V gene TRBV12-3 or TRBV12-4 combines with J gene TRBJ1-3; TRBD1 might be the D (6 bases). V lost 5 bases to trimming and J lost 2 bases, with 10 bases between them. The CDR3 is made up of 14 amino acids. DNA of the CDR3: TGTGCCAGCAGTCCCCGACAGGCTGGAAACACCATATATTTT. Residues: CASSPRQAGNTIYF.

This sequence joins TRBV7-9 and TRBJ1-2; no definite D call. CDR1 is SEHNR and CDR2 is FQNEAQ in the germline V gene (reference sequence). V dropped 5 bases and J dropped 3 bases, with 16 bases sitting between them. The CDR3 has 15 residues. The CDR3 DNA reads TGTGCCAGCAGCCTCGGCCCTTCGAGGGACTATGGCTACACCTTC. Translation gives CASSLGPSRDYGYTF.

The CDR3 reads CAISDRASSLNTEAFF. CDR3 nucleotides: TGTGCCATCAGTGATCGGGCCAGCTCCCTGAACACTGAAGCTTTCTTT. The gene calls are TRBV10-3 and TRBJ1-1; D ambiguous. This CDR3 is 16 amino acids long. Trimming left V 3 bases short and J 0 bases short, with 14 bases between. Germline assignment: CDR1 ENHRY and CDR2 SYGVKD.

This clonotype has a handful of counts. The chain has TRBV14 and TRBJ2-7; unclear D gene. Trimming cost V 0 bases and J 7 bases, with 13 bases left between them. The CDR3 consists of 14 residues. In germline, CDR1 is SGHDN, CDR2 FVKESK. Here the CDR3 DNA reads TGTGCCAGCAGCCAAGAAAGCACCCTGGGGGAGCAGTACTTC. Translating gives CASSQESTLGEQYF.

This clonotype has ten or more counts. V and J are TRBV5-1 and TRBJ1-2; a weak D match, TRBD1 (6 bases). The length of the CDR3 is 14 residues. With 2 bases removed from V and 5 bases from J, the gap between germline ends came to 13 bases. Germline CDR1 SGHRS, CDR2 YFSETQ. CDR3 nucleotide sequence: TGCGCCAGCAGCTTCTACAGGGCAGGTTATGGCTACACCTTC. Amino acid sequence: CASSFYRAGYGYTF.

This clonotype was seen more than once but under ten times. CDR3 amino acids: CSVADRGRAKNIQYF. Written as DNA, the CDR3 is TGCAGCGTAGCCGACAGGGGAAGAGCCAAAAACATTCAGTACTTC. The chain combines TRBV29-1 with TRBJ2-4, with 8 bases that match TRBD1. Germline CDR1 reads SQVTM; CDR2 reads ANQGSEA. The CDR3 is made up of 15 amino acids. Unmatched junction bases numbered 7, after V lost 6 bases and J lost 0 bases.

This clonotype was counted ten times or more. V and J are TRBV18 and TRBJ2-3; TRBD2 matches 10 bases. CDR1 is KGHSH, CDR2 LQKENI, per germline. The V and J ends lost 3 bases and 1 base, in that order; junction bases with no gene match: 4. CDR3 size: 16 residues. The CDR3, as DNA: TGTGCCAGCTCACCCCTCGGACTAGCGGGCACAGATACGCAGTATTTT. Translating it yields CASSPLGLAGTDTQYF.

The gene calls are TRBV15 and TRBJ1-4, with 7 bases that match TRBD1. CDR1 is LNHNV and CDR2 is YYDKDF in the germline V gene (reference sequence). J gave up 0 bases and V 9 bases, and 7 bases lay outside the gene matches. The CDR3 is 15 residues long. The CDR3 here is CATKGQFATNEKLFF. CDR3 bases: TGTGCCACAAAGGGACAGTTCGCAACTAATGAAAAACTGTTTTTT. The full variable domain, rest sourced from reference TRBV15 and TRBJ1-4, is DAMVIQNPRYQVTQFGKPVTLSCSQTLNHNVMYWYQQKSSQAPKLLFHYYDKDFNNEADTPDNFQSRRPNTSFCFLDIRSPGLGDTAMYLCATKGQFATNEKLFFGSGTQLSVL.

J is TRBJ2-1 and V is TRBV9, with TRBD1 matching 12 bases. The length of the CDR3 is 16 residues. The germline V gene has CDR1 SGDLS and CDR2 YYNGEE. V dropped 0 bases and J dropped 8; count of bases not matched to a gene: 6. CDR3 bases: TGTGCCAGCAGCGTAGAGGGACAGGGGGCGTACTATGAGCAGTTCTTC. Protein sequence: CASSVEGQGAYYEQFF. The whole variable domain, remainder taken from reference TRBV9 and TRBJ2-1, is DSGVTQTPKHLITATGQRVTLRCSPRSGDLSVYWYQQSLDQGLQFLIQYYNGEERAKGNILERFSAQQFPDLHSELNLSSLELGDSALYFCASSVEGQGAYYEQFFGPGTRLTVL.

The sample holds many counts of this clonotype. This rearrangement joins TRBV7-2 to TRBJ2-2; no definite D call. The CDR3 contains 14 residues. The V end was cut by 6 bases, the J end by 0 bases, with 8 bases between. The V gene's germline CDR1 is SGHTA and CDR2 FQGNSA. Written as DNA, the CDR3 is TGTGCCAGCAGGGTGGGTCCGAACACCGGGGAGCTGTTTTTT. It codes for CASRVGPNTGELFF.

V and J are TRBV2 and TRBJ2-6; tentative D call: TRBD2 (5 bases). The CDR3 is made up of 14 amino acids. Germline V gives CDR1 SNHLY, CDR2 FYNNEI. The ends were cut back, 6 bases at V and 0 bases at J, with 6 bases in the middle. The CDR3 here is CASSDYSGANVLTF. CDR3 DNA sequence: TGTGCCAGCAGCGACTACTCTGGGGCCAACGTCCTGACTTTC.

This clonotype was counted between two and nine times. CDR3 bases: TGCAGCGCCGGGGGGCTAGCGGCGAACACCGGGGAGCTGTTTTTT. Its protein product is CSAGGLAANTGELFF. V gene TRBV29-1 combines with J gene TRBJ2-2; perhaps TRBD2 as D (7 bases). Germline values: CDR1 SQVTM, CDR2 ANQGSEA. The CDR3 extends over 15 amino acids. V lost 7 bases to trimming and J lost 0 bases, with 15 bases between them.

This clonotype appeared a few times. The chain is built from TRBV6-1 and TRBJ2-7; 11 positions agree with TRBD2. The CDR3 has 15 residues. V dropped 1 base and J dropped 2; count of bases not matched to a gene: 1. Germline V gives CDR1 MNHNS, CDR2 SASEGT. CDR3 DNA sequence: TGTGCCAGCAGTGAAGAACTAGCGGGAGCCTACGAGCAGTACTTC. Translating gives CASSEELAGAYEQYF.

Many counts were recorded for this clonotype. The rearrangement uses TRBV28 and TRBJ2-5; the D is unclear. From germline, CDR1 is MDHEN and CDR2 SYDVKM. This CDR3 is built from 12 residues. The ends were cut back, 1 base at V and 5 bases at J, with 5 bases in the middle. In DNA, the CDR3 is TGTGCCAGCAGTTTATACGGGGAGACCCAGTACTTC. Protein product: CASSLYGETQYF.